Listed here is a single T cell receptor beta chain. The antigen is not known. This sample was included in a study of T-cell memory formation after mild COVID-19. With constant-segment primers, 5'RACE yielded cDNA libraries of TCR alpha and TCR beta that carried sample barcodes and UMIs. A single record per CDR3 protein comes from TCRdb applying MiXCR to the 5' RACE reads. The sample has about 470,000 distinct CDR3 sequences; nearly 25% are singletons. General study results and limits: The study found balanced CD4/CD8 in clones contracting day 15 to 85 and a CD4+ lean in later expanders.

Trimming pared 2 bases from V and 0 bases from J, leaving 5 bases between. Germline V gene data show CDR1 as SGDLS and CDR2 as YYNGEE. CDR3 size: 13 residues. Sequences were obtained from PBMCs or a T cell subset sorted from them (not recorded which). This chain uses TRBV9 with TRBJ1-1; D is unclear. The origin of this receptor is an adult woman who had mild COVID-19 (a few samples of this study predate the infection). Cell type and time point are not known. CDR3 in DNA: TGTGCCAGCAGCGTTGCAGTGAACACTGAAGCTTTCTTT. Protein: CASSVAVNTEAFF.